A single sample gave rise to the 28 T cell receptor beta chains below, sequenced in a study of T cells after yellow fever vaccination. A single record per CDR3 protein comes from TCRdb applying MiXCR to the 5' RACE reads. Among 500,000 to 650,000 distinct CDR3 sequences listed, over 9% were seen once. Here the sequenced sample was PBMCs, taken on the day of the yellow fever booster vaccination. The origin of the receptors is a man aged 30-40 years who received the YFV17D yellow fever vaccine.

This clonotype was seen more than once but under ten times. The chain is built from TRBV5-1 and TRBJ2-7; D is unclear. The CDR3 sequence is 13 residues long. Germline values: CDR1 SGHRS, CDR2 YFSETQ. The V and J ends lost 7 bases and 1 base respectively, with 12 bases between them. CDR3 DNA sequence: TGCGCCAGCGGAAGGCAAGATTCCTACGAGCAGTACTTC. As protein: CASGRQDSYEQYF.

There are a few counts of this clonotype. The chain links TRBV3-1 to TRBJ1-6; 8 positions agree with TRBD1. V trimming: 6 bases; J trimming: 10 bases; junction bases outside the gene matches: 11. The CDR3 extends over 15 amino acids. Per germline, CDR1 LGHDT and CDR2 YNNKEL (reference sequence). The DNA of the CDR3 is TGTGCCAGCAGTCCCGGACAGGGCGCGCCCTCACCCCTCCACTTT. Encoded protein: CASSPGQGAPSPLHF.

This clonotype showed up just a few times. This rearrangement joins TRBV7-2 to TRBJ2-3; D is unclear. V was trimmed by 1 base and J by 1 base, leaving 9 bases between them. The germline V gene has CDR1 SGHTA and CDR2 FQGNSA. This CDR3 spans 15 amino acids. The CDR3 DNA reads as TGTGCCAGCAGCTTAGTCTGGACCCGCACAGATACGCAGTATTTT. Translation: CASSLVWTRTDTQYF.

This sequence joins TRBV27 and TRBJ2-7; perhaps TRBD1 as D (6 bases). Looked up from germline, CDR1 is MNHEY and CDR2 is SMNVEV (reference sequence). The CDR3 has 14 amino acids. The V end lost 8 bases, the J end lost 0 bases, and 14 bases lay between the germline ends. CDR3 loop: CASGRDTISYEQYF. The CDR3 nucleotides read TGTGCCAGCGGCCGGGACACCATCTCCTACGAGCAGTACTTC.

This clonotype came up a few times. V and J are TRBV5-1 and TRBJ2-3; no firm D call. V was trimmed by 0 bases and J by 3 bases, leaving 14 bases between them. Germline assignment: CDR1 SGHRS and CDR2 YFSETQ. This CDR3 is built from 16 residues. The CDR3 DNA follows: TGCGCCAGCAGCTTGGGACTCAACATCATTACAGATACGCAGTATTTT. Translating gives CASSLGLNIITDTQYF.

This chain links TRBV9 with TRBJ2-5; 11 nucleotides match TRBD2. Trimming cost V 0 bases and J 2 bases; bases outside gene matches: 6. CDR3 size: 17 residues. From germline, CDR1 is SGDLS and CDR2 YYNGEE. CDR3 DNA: TGTGCCAGCAGCGTAGGAGGACTAGCGGGCCAACAAGAGACCCAGTACTTC. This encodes CASSVGGLAGQQETQYF.

In DNA, the CDR3 is TGTGCCAGCAGCCAAGGATCGAGCGGGAGGGATGAGCAGTTCTTC. As protein: CASSQGSSGRDEQFF. V and J are TRBV4-2 and TRBJ2-1, with 10 bases matching TRBD2. V lost 1 base and J lost 8; bases outside the gene matches: 5. The CDR3 runs 15 residues. CDR1 LGHNA and CDR2 YNFKEQ come from the germline V gene.

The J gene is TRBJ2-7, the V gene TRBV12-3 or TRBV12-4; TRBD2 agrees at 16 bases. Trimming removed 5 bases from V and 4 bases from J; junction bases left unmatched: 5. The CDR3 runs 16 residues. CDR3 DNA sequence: TGTGCCAGCAGTCCCCCGGGACTAGCGGGAGGGTACGAGCAGTACTTC. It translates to CASSPPGLAGGYEQYF.

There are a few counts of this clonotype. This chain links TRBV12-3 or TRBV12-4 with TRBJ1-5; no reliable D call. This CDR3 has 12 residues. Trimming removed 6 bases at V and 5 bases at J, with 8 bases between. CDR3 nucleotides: TGTGCCAGCAGGTCGGAAGATCAGCCCCAGCATTTT. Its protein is CASRSEDQPQHF.

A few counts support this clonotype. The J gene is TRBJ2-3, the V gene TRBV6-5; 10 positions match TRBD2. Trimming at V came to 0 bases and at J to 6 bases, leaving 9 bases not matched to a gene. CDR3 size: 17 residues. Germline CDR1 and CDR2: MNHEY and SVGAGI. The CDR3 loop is CASSYSVTASGSDTQYF. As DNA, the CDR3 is TGTGCCAGCAGTTACTCGGTGACGGCTAGCGGGAGTGATACGCAGTATTTT.

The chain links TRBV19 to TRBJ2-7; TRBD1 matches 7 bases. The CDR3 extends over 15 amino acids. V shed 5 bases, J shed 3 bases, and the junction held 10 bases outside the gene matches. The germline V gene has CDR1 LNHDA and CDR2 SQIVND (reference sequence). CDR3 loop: CASSPRGNRGYEQYF. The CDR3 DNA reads TGTGCCAGTAGTCCTAGGGGGAACAGGGGCTACGAGCAGTACTTC.

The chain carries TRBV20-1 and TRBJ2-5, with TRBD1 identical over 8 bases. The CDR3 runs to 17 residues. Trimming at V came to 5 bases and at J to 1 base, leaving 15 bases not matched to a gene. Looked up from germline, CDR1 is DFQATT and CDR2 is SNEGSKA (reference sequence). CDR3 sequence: CSASKQGELSIQETQYF. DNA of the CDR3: TGCAGTGCTTCCAAACAGGGGGAGTTGAGTATCCAAGAGACCCAGTACTTC.

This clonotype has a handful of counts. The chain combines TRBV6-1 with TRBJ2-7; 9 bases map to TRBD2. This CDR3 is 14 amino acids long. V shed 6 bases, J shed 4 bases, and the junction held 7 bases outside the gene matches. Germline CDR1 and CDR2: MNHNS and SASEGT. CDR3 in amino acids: CASRNSGSRYEQYF. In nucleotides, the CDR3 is TGTGCCAGCAGAAATAGCGGGAGTCGGTACGAGCAGTACTTC.

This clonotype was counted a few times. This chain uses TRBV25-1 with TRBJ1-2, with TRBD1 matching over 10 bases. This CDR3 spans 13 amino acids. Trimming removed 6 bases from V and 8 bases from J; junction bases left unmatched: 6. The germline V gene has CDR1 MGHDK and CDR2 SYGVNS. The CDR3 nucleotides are TGTGCCAGCAGCGCCGGGACAGGGGCAGGCTACACCTTC. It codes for CASSAGTGAGYTF.

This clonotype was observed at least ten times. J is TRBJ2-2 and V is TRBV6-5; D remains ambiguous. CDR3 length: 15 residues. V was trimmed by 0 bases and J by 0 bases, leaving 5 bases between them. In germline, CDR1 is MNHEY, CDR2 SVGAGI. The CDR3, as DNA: TGTGCCAGCAGTTACTCTACTGCGAACACCGGGGAGCTGTTTTTT. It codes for CASSYSTANTGELFF.

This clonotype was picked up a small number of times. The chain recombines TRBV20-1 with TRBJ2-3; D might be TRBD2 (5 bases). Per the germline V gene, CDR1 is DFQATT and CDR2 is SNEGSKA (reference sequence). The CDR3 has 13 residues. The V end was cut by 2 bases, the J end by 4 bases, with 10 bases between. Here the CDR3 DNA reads TGCAGTGCTAGAAACGGGGAAGCAGATACGCAGTATTTT. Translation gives CSARNGEADTQYF.

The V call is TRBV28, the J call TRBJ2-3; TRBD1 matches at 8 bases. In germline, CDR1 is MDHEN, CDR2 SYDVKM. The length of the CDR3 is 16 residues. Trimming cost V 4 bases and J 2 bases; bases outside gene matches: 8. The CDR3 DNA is TGTGCCAGCAGTTCTCACAGGGGGTTTCACACAGATACGCAGTATTTT. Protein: CASSSHRGFHTDTQYF.

CDR3 sequence: CSARDRATSAQPQHF. The CDR3 DNA reads TGCAGTGCTAGAGATCGAGCCACGAGCGCTCAGCCCCAGCATTTT. The chain carries TRBV20-1 and TRBJ1-5; D not resolved. The CDR3 is 15 amino acids. The germline CDR1 and CDR2 sequences are DFQATT and SNEGSKA (reference sequence). V was shortened by 0 bases and J by 6 bases, with 15 bases between the two germline ends.

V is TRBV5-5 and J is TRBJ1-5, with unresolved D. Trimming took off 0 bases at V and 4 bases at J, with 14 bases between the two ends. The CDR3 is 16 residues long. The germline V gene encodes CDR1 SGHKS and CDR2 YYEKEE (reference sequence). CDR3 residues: CASSLAGRQVNQPQHF. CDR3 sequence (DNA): TGTGCCAGCAGCTTGGCCGGGAGACAAGTTAATCAGCCCCAGCATTTT.

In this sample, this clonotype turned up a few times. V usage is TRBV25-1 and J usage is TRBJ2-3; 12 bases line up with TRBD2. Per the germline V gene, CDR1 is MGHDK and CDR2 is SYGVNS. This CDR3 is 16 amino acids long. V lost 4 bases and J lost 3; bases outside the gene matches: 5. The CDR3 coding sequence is TGTGCCAGCAGTGGCCCGACTAGCGGGAGAACAGATACGCAGTATTTT. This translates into CASSGPTSGRTDTQYF.

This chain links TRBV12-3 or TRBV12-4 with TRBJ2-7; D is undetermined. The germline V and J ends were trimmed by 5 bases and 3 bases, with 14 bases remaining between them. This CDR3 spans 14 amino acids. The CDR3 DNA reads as TGTGCCAGCAGTCCACCGACGGAGAGCTACGAGCAGTACTTC. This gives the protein CASSPPTESYEQYF.

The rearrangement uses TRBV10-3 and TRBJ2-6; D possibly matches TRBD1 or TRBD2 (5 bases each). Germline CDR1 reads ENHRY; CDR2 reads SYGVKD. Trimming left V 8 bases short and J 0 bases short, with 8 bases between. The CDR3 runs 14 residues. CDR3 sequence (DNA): TGTGCCATCGGGGCGGGCTCTGGGGCCAACGTCCTGACTTTC. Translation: CAIGAGSGANVLTF.

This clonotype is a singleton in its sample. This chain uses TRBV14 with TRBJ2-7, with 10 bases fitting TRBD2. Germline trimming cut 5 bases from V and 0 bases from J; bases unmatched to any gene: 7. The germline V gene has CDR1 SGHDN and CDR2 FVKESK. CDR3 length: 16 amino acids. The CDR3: CASSSLAGAISYEQYF. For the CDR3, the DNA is TGTGCCAGCAGCTCCCTAGCGGGAGCGATCTCCTACGAGCAGTACTTC.

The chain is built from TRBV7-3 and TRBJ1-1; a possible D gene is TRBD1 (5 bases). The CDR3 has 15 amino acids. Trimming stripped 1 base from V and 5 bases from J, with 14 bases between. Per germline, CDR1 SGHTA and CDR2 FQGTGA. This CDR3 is CASSLMGQGRTEAFF. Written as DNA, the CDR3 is TGTGCCAGCAGCTTAATGGGGCAGGGAAGAACTGAAGCTTTCTTT.

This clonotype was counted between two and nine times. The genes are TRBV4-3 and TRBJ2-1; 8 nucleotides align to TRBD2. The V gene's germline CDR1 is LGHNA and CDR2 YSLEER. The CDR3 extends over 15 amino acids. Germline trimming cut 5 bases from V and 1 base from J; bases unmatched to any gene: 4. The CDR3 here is CASSKAGVSYNEQFF. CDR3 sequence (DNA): TGCGCCAGCAGCAAAGCGGGAGTATCCTACAATGAGCAGTTCTTC.

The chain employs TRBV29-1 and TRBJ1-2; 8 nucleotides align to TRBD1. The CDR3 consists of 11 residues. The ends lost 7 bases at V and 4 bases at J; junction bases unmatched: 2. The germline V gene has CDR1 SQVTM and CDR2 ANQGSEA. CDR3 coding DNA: TGCAGCGGGGGACAGGCCTATGGCTACACCTTC. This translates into CSGGQAYGYTF.

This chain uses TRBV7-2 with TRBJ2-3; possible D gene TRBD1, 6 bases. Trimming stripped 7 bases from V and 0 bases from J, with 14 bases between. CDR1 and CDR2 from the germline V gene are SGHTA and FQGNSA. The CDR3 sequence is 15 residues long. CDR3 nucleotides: TGTGCCAGCAACCCACTGGACAGAAGCACAGATACGCAGTATTTT. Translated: CASNPLDRSTDTQYF.

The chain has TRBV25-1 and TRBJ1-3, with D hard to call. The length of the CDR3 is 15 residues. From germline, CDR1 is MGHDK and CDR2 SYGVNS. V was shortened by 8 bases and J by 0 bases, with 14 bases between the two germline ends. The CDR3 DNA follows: TGTGCCAGCTTACAGACGGGCCTCTCTGGAAACACCATATATTTT. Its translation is CASLQTGLSGNTIYF.